Listed here is a single T cell receptor beta chain. The CDR3 sequence is 16 residues long. Trimming took 4 bases from V and 0 from J; bases not matched to a gene: 5. The germline V gene encodes CDR1 LGHDT and CDR2 YNNKEL (reference sequence). As handled by the study authors: Estimated nucleated cell counts came from reference gene primer amplification. The repertoire was sequenced with immunoSEQ multiplex PCR; TCRdb's copy has only in-frame clones and lacks some. Clone size and V and J calls were adopted from that table, with D and trimming inferred from the DNA. This table has around 480,000 clones, more than 70% appearing once. The data were obtained in a study of blood T cell repertoires in COVID-19. Study at large: PBMCs, B-cell-depleted T cells, or T cells provided the cDNA or gDNA that made up the material.

The clonotype comes from a woman in her forties or fifties with COVID-19, enrolled during active disease. The chain joins TRBV3-1 (or the pseudogene TRBV3-2) to TRBJ2-2; TRBD1 aligns across 7 bases. Sequenced sample: peripheral blood. CDR3 sequence reads: CASSRVGTANTGELFF. The CDR3, as DNA: TGTGCCAGCAGCCGGGTGGGGACAGCGAACACCGGGGAGCTGTTTTTT.